These T cell receptor beta chains were read from a single sample in a study of blood T cell repertoires in COVID-19. Repertoires were generated with immunoSEQ multiplex PCR, while TCRdb's copy carries only in-frame clones and drops some. The sample has roughly 190,000 clones; 86% are singletons. The sample consisted of peripheral blood. These receptors all stem from a woman aged 55-69 years with COVID-19, enrolled during active disease. The conserved cysteine and the conserved F or W are not part of the CDR3 here. Each record gives: V gene, J gene, clone size, CDR3 protein. Size is omitted from some rows. Given values are once, few, many or a class for expanded clones.

>TRBV6-5|TRBJ2-5|many
ASSRGQETQY
>TRBV9|TRBJ2-1|-
ASSVVGDSSYNEQF
>TRBV9|TRBJ1-5|-
ASSATGYHQPQH
>TRBV21-1|TRBJ2-1|-
ASSTQGGGGNNEQF
>TRBV11-2|TRBJ1-4|-
ASRGSNEKLF
>TRBV3-1/TRBV3-2|TRBJ1-6|-
ASSPGQDNSPLH
>TRBV28|TRBJ2-1|-
ASSYRIGDNEQF
>TRBV6-2/TRBV6-3|TRBJ1-1|-
ASSYRGVVNTEAF
>TRBV4-1|TRBJ2-7|once
ASSQDGLQGYEQY
>TRBV28|TRBJ1-4|-
ASSPYSGELF
>TRBV12-5|TRBJ2-5|-
ASGADSQETQY